What follows are 8 T cell receptor beta chains derived from one specimen sequenced in a study of blood T cell repertoires in COVID-19. The data were produced by immunoSEQ multiplex PCR, yet TCRdb's version contains in-frame clones alone and is incomplete. The sample yields roughly 100,000 clones, 84% seen once. Source material: peripheral blood. These receptors originate from a man aged 55 to 70 with acute or convalescent COVID-19.

V is TRBV4-3 and J is TRBJ2-3; D may be TRBD1 (6 bases). Germline assignment: CDR1 LGHNA and CDR2 YSLEER. V shed 3 bases and J shed 5 bases, with 18 bases lying between them. The CDR3 sequence is 16 residues long. CDR3 in DNA: TGCGCCAGCAGCCAGGGGTTAACAGGGCAGGGAGATACGCAGTATTTT. Protein sequence: CASSQGLTGQGDTQYF.

This sequence joins TRBV15 and TRBJ1-3, with 8 bases identical to TRBD1. V shed 1 base, J shed 2 bases, and the junction held 7 bases outside the gene matches. The length of the CDR3 is 17 residues. Germline V CDR1 and CDR2: LNHNV, YYDKDF (reference sequence). The CDR3: CATSRAEDRGPGNTIYF. Here the CDR3 DNA reads TGTGCCACCAGCAGAGCGGAAGACAGGGGACCTGGAAACACCATATATTTT.

V gene TRBV18 combines with J gene TRBJ2-7, with 9 bases that match TRBD2. This CDR3 spans 16 amino acids. CDR1 is KGHSH, CDR2 LQKENI, per germline. V shed 2 bases, J shed 1 base, and the junction held 6 bases outside the gene matches. The CDR3 loop is CASSPRQAGGSYEQYF. In nucleotides, the CDR3 is TGTGCCAGCTCACCAAGGCAAGCGGGAGGTTCCTACGAGCAGTACTTC.

The chain uses TRBV18 and TRBJ2-7; 7 positions match TRBD1. The CDR3 loop spans 13 amino acids. With 6 bases clipped from V and 5 bases from J, the junction kept 7 bases outside the gene matches. Germline V gene data show CDR1 as KGHSH and CDR2 as LQKENI. DNA of the CDR3: TGTGCCAGCTCGCCTAGACAGGGTGACGAGCAGTACTTC. Translating gives CASSPRQGDEQYF.

This chain links TRBV7-9 with TRBJ2-3; D perhaps matches TRBD1 (6 bases). This CDR3 comprises 15 residues. Germline V gene lookup returns CDR1 SEHNR and CDR2 FQNEAQ (reference sequence). The V and J ends lost 2 bases and 4 bases respectively, with 13 bases between them. DNA for the CDR3: TGTGCCAGCAGCTTAATAGGCAGGGGCCCAGATACGCAGTATTTT. Translation: CASSLIGRGPDTQYF.

The rearrangement links TRBV6-5 to TRBJ2-2; TRBD2 matches at 7 bases. The CDR3 covers 16 residues. J was trimmed by 4 bases and V by 2 bases; bases with no gene match: 7. From germline, CDR1 is MNHEY and CDR2 SVGAGI. The chain's CDR3 is CASSYPGREPTGELFF. DNA for the CDR3: TGTGCCAGCAGTTACCCGGGGCGGGAGCCCACCGGGGAGCTGTTTTTT.

The chain couples TRBV9 to TRBJ2-2; possible D gene TRBD2, 5 bases. V gave up 4 bases and J gave up 5 bases, with 12 bases separating them. The CDR3 loop spans 14 amino acids. Germline lookup yields CDR1 SGDLS and CDR2 YYNGEE. This CDR3 reads CASSPWTRTGELFF. In DNA form, the CDR3 reads TGTGCCAGCAGCCCCTGGACTCGAACCGGGGAGCTGTTTTTT.

The chain is built from TRBV3-1 (or the pseudogene TRBV3-2) and TRBJ2-5; 10 bases line up with TRBD1. CDR3 length: 14 amino acids. Unmatched junction bases numbered 5, after V lost 6 bases and J lost 4 bases. CDR1 and CDR2 (germline): LGHDT, YNNKEL (reference sequence). This CDR3 reads CASRNWDRGETQYF. The CDR3 bases are TGTGCCAGCAGAAATTGGGACAGGGGAGAGACCCAGTACTTC.